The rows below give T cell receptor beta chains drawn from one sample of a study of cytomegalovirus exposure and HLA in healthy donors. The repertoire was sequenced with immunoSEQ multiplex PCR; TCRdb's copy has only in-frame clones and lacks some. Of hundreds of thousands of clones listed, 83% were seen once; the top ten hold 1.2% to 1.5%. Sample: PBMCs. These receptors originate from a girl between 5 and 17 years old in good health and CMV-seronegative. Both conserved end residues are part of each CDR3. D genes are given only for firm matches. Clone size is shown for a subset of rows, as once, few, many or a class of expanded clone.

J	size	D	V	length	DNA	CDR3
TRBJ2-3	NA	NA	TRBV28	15	TGTGCCAGCAGTCCCCCAACGCCGGGGACAGATACGCAGTATTTT	CASSPPTPGTDTQYF
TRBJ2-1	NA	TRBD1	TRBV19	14	TGTGCCACTAGTATAAGGGACAGGGGCAATGAGCAGTTCTTC	CATSIRDRGNEQFF
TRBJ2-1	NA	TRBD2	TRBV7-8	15	TGTGCCAGCAGCCCGACTAGCGGGAGCTACAATGAGCAGTTCTTC	CASSPTSGSYNEQFF
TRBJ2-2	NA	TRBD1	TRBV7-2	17	TGTGCCAGCAGCTCAATCAGGGGGCCTAGCTACACCGGGGAGCTGTTTTTT	CASSSIRGPSYTGELFF
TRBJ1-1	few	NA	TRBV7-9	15	TGTGCCAGCAGCTTAGTACCAACAGTGAACACTGAAGCTTTCTTT	CASSLVPTVNTEAFF
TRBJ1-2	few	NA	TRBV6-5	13	TGTGCCAGTAGACGGACAGATCTATCTGGCTACACCTTC	CASRRTDLSGYTF
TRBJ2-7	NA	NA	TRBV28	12	TGTGCCCTGGGAGAGAGCGCCTACGAGCAGTACTTC	CALGESAYEQYF
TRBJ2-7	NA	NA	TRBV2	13	TGTGCCAGCAGTGAATCAGCCGACTACGAGCAGTACTTC	CASSESADYEQYF
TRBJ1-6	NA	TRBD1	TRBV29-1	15	TGCAGCGTTGCGTTTGGGACAGGGGAAAATTCACCCCTCCACTTT	CSVAFGTGENSPLHF
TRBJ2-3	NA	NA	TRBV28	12	TGTGCCAGCAGTTTAGCTGGAGGGCCTGAGTATTTT	CASSLAGGPEYF
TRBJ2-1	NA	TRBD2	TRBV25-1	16	TGTGCCAGCAGTCGCGCGGTTAGCGGGGCCTACAATGAGCAGTTCTTC	CASSRAVSGAYNEQFF
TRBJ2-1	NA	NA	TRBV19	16	TGTGCCAGTAGTATTCGGGGAGATGGGCCTTACAATGAGCAGTTCTTC	CASSIRGDGPYNEQFF
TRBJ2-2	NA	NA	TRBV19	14	TGTGCCAGTAGATTTCAAGGGGGTACCGGGGAGCTGTTTTTT	CASRFQGGTGELFF
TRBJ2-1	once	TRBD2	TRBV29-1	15	TGCAGCGGGAAGGGACTAGCGGGGAACTACAATGAGCAGTTCTTC	CSGKGLAGNYNEQFF
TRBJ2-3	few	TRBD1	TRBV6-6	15	TGTGCCAGCAGTGGACCGGGACAGGGTTCAGATACGCAGTATTTT	CASSGPGQGSDTQYF
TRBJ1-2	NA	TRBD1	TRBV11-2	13	TGTGCTAGCAGTCCGGACAGGAACTATGGCTACACCTTC	CASSPDRNYGYTF
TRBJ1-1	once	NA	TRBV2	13	TGTGCCAGCAGTGAGACCGGGGAGACTGAAGCTTTCTTT	CASSETGETEAFF
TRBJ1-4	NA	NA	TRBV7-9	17	TGTGCCAGCAGCCCGGACTTTAGAACAGGGCATAATGAAAAACTGTTTTTT	CASSPDFRTGHNEKLFF
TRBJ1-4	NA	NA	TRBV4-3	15	TGCGCCAGCAGCCAAGCGGGATCCTATAATGAAAAACTGTTTTTT	CASSQAGSYNEKLFF
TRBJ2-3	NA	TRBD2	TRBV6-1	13	TGTGCCTCAACGCGGGGGGGCACAGATACGCAGTATTTT	CASTRGGTDTQYF
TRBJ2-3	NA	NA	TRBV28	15	TGTGCCAGCAGTTTTGGCGGGGAGATAACAGATACGCAGTATTTT	CASSFGGEITDTQYF
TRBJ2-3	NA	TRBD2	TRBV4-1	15	TGCGCCAGCAGCCGACTAGCGGGGCGCACAGATACGCAGTATTTT	CASSRLAGRTDTQYF
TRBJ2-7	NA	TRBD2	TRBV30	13	TGTGCCTGGAGTGTGATGACTAGCGGTGAGCAGTACTTC	CAWSVMTSGEQYF
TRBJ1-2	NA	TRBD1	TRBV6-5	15	TGTGCCAGCAGTTACTCGGCAGGGGGCTTGTATGGCTACACCTTC	CASSYSAGGLYGYTF
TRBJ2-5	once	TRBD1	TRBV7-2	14	TGTGCCAGCAGCTTTCAGGGGGCGGGGGAGACCCAGTACTTC	CASSFQGAGETQYF
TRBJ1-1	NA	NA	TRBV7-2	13	TGTGCCAGCAGCTTACCGGGGAACACTGAAGCTTTCTTT	CASSLPGNTEAFF
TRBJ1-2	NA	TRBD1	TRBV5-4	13	TGTGCCTTATCCGTACAGGGGGCCCATGGCTACACCTTC	CALSVQGAHGYTF
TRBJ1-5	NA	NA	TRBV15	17	TGTGCCACCAGCAGAGAACGTTCGCAGGATCACAATCAGCCCCAGCATTTT	CATSRERSQDHNQPQHF
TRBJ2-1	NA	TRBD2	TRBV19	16	TGTGCCAGTAGTATAGATCGGCTAGCGGGAGAGGATGAGCAGTTCTTC	CASSIDRLAGEDEQFF
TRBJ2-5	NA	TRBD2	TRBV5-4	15	TGTGCCAGCAGCTTGGCCGAGCGGGGCACAGAGACCCAGTACTTC	CASSLAERGTETQYF
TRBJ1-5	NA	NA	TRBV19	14	TGTGCCAGTAGTATCCTATCCGGAGGTCAGCCCCAGCATTTT	CASSILSGGQPQHF
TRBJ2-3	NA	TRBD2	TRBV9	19	TGTGCCAGCAGCCCCCTCGATGGCGGGGGGGCTTTAAGCACAGATACGCAGTATTTT	CASSPLDGGGALSTDTQYF
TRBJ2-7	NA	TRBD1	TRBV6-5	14	TGTGCCAGCAGTTCCTCGGACAGGGGTCACGAGCAGTACTTC	CASSSSDRGHEQYF
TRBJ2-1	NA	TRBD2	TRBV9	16	TGTGCCAGCAGCGAAATATCTAGCGGGAGATGGAGCGAGCAGTTCTTC	CASSEISSGRWSEQFF
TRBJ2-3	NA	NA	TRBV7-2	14	TGTGCCAGCAGCTCCCTTCTACTTGGCGGTACGCAGTATTTT	CASSSLLLGGTQYF
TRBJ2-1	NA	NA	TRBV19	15	TGTGCCAGTAAGGGAGTGGATCGTGAGGTCAATGAGCAGTTCTTC	CASKGVDREVNEQFF
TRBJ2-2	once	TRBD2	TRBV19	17	TGTGCCAGTAGTATAGGGGGAGGGACTAGTCTCACCGGGGAGCTGTTTTTT	CASSIGGGTSLTGELFF
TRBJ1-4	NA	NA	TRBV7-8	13	TGTGCCAGCAGCCACGAACTTCCCGAAAAACTGTTTTTT	CASSHELPEKLFF
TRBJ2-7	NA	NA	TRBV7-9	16	TGTGCCAGCAGCCTCGGGGGACCCCGGGCTCATTCCGGGCAGTACTTC	CASSLGGPRAHSGQYF
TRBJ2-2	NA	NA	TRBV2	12	TGTGCCAGCCACCCTGAGTCCGGGGAGCTGTTTTTT	CASHPESGELFF
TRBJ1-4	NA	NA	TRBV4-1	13	TGCGCCAGCAGCCGTATAAATAATGAAAAACTGTTTTTT	CASSRINNEKLFF
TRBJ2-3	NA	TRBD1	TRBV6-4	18	TGTGCCAGCAGTGAAACCATGTACACAGGGGGCGTTCAAGATACGCAGTATTTT	CASSETMYTGGVQDTQYF
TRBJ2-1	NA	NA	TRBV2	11	TGTGCCACCAGACAGAATAATGAGCAGTTCTTC	CATRQNNEQFF
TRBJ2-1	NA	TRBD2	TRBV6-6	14	TGTGCCAGCAGTTACTTGGCGGGAGGGTTTGAGCAGTTCTTC	CASSYLAGGFEQFF
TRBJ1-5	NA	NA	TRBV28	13	TGTGCCGGCCATGAGGGAGGGAATCAGCCCCAGCATTTT	CAGHEGGNQPQHF
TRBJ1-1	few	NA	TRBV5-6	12	TGTGCCAGCAGCTTGGCGGGACAACCTTTTAACTTT	CASSLAGQPFNF
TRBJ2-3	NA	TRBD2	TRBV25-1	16	TGTGCCAGCAGTGAAGGGCGACTAGCGGGCACAGATACGCAGTATTTT	CASSEGRLAGTDTQYF
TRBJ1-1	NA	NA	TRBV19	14	TGTGCCAGTAGTATAGTCACAGGGACCACTGAAGCTTTCTTT	CASSIVTGTTEAFF
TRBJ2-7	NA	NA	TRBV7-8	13	TGTGCCAGCAGCCGATCGACAGACTACGAGCAGTACTTC	CASSRSTDYEQYF
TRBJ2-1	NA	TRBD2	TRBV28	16	TGTGCCAGCAGTTCCCCCTCTAGCGGCCACTACAATGAGCAGTTCTTC	CASSSPSSGHYNEQFF
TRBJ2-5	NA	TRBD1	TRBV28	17	TGTGCCAGCAGTCTGGACAGGGGCGGACAACATCAAGAGACCCAGTACTTC	CASSLDRGGQHQETQYF
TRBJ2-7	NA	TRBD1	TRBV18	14	TGTGCCAGCTCACCAGGGACAGGGGGCTACGAGCAGTACTTC	CASSPGTGGYEQYF
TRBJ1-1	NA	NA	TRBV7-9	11	TGTGCCAGCAGCTTACGGGGTGAAGCTTTCTTT	CASSLRGEAFF
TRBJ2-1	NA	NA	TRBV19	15	TGTGCCAGTAGTATAACAGGGACGTCCTACAATGAGCAGTTCTTC	CASSITGTSYNEQFF